This record concerns one TCR beta chain sequence. The source of the sample is a study of patients and donors after allogeneic stem cell transplantation. TCRdb used MiXCR to reprocess the RT-PCR reads, holding one entry per CDR3 protein. The sample carries roughly 140,000 distinct CDR3 sequences, about two fifths recorded once. V was trimmed by 4 bases and J by 2 bases, leaving 6 bases between them. CDR1 LGHNA and CDR2 YSLEER come from the germline V gene. The CDR3 runs to 13 residues. The chain recombines TRBV4-3 with TRBJ2-1; D is unresolved. The clonotype comes from a human donor who was either an allogeneic HSCT recipient or a stem cell or donor lymphocyte infusion donor (not recorded which). It is not recorded whose cells these are; they may come from a transplant donor. Sequenced input: blood, either unsorted or a sorted T cell fraction (not recorded which). Here the CDR3 reads CASSPWPYNEQFF. CDR3 nucleotides: TGCGCCAGCAGCCCGTGGCCCTACAATGAGCAGTTCTTC.